Presented here are 25 T cell receptor beta chains from one specimen sequenced in a study of blood T cell repertoires in COVID-19. TCRdb keeps only in-frame clones here, not all; method: immunoSEQ multiplex PCR. The data contain 190,000 or so clones, around nine tenths of them seen just once; the ten biggest clones take up around 1%. Sequencing was carried out using peripheral blood. All receptors come from a woman aged 18-29 years who had recovered from COVID-19.

The CDR3 coding sequence is TGTGCCAGCAGCGCAGCCGACAGGGGAATATATGGCTACACCTTC. This gives the protein CASSAADRGIYGYTF. This chain joins TRBV9 and TRBJ1-2; 8 positions agree with TRBD1. Germline V gene data show CDR1 as SGDLS and CDR2 as YYNGEE. The CDR3 length is 15 residues. The V segment lost 3 bases and the J segment 5 bases; nucleotides outside the gene matches: 9.

The rearrangement uses TRBV3-1 (or the pseudogene TRBV3-2) and TRBJ2-5, with 12 bases that match TRBD2. V gave up 1 base and J gave up 2 bases; unmatched junction bases: 2. The germline V gene has CDR1 LGHDT and CDR2 YNNKEL (reference sequence). The CDR3 sequence is 16 residues long. The CDR3 reads CASSQGLAGGQETQYF. The CDR3 bases are TGTGCCAGCAGCCAAGGGCTAGCGGGAGGGCAAGAGACCCAGTACTTC.

The chain joins TRBV9 to TRBJ2-7; 8 bases map to TRBD1. This CDR3 region has 15 residues. Losses at the gene ends were 2 bases for V and 6 bases for J; bases not matched to a gene: 10. Per germline, CDR1 SGDLS and CDR2 YYNGEE. This CDR3 reads CASSVYPTTGAEQYF. The CDR3 DNA reads as TGTGCCAGCAGCGTCTACCCTACGACAGGGGCCGAGCAGTACTTC.

The chain uses TRBV19 and TRBJ1-1; D is unresolved. Per germline, CDR1 LNHDA and CDR2 SQIVND (reference sequence). V gave up 5 bases and J gave up 5 bases, with 6 bases separating them. The CDR3 loop spans 11 amino acids. The CDR3 coding sequence is TGTGCCAGTAGTCAGGTAACTGAAGCTTTCTTT. Its translation is CASSQVTEAFF.

The rearrangement uses TRBV6-2 or TRBV6-3 and TRBJ2-7, with 8 bases fitting TRBD2. Germline V CDR1 and CDR2: MNHEY, SVGEGT. Germline trimming cut 6 bases from V and 0 bases from J; bases unmatched to any gene: 1. There are 13 residues in the CDR3. The CDR3 protein is CASSRGGSYEQYF. The CDR3 DNA reads as TGTGCCAGCAGCCGGGGGGGCTCCTACGAGCAGTACTTC.

Points on this clone: This CDR3 is also generated by other DNA sequences in the sample. J is TRBJ1-6 and V is TRBV27, with 10 bases fitting TRBD1. Germline assignment: CDR1 MNHEY and CDR2 SMNVEV (reference sequence). V shed 0 bases, J shed 4 bases, and the junction held 3 bases outside the gene matches. The CDR3 contains 17 residues. Here the CDR3 reads CASSLSGQGGYNSPLHF. The DNA for the CDR3 is TGTGCCAGCAGTTTATCAGGACAGGGGGGTTATAATTCACCCCTCCACTTT.

The chain is built from TRBV30 and TRBJ2-1; possible D gene TRBD1, 5 bases. Germline-derived CDR1 and CDR2 are GTSNPN and SVGIG (reference sequence). V shed 2 bases and J shed 6 bases, with 11 bases lying between them. This CDR3 comprises 13 residues. In nucleotides, the CDR3 is TGTGCCTGGAGTATCGACAGCTCCAATGAGCAGTTCTTC. Encoded protein: CAWSIDSSNEQFF.

The gene calls are TRBV27 and TRBJ1-6; 11 bases map to TRBD1. The germline CDR1 and CDR2 sequences are MNHEY and SMNVEV (reference sequence). The CDR3 extends over 17 amino acids. The V gene end was trimmed by 2 bases and the J gene end by 2 bases; junction bases not matched to a gene: 2. The DNA of the CDR3 is TGTGCCAGCAGTTTACGGACAGGGGGCACCTATAATTCACCCCTCCACTTT. Its protein product is CASSLRTGGTYNSPLHF.

The chain uses TRBV6-5 and TRBJ2-7, with 11 bases aligning to TRBD2. V dropped 5 bases and J dropped 6; count of bases not matched to a gene: 9. This CDR3 spans 15 amino acids. Germline loops: CDR1 MNHEY, CDR2 SVGAGI. In DNA, the CDR3 is TGTGCCAGCAGTCGCTTAGCGGGAGGGCCCTCCGAGCAGTACGTC. Its protein product is CASSRLAGGPSEQYV.

The chain links TRBV2 to TRBJ2-5; 8 bases fit TRBD2. Germline CDR1 SNHLY, CDR2 FYNNEI. V shed 7 bases and J 10 bases; nucleotides not matched to a gene: 14. This CDR3 spans 14 amino acids. CDR3 sequence: CASTHREGIRDQYF. The CDR3 coding sequence is TGTGCCAGCACCCACCGGGAGGGGATTAGGGACCAGTACTTC.

The chain couples TRBV27 to TRBJ1-6; 10 nucleotides line up with TRBD1. Unmatched junction bases numbered 9, after V lost 10 bases and J lost 12 bases. The CDR3 contains 13 residues. Germline CDR1 is MNHEY and CDR2 is SMNVEV (reference sequence). The CDR3 here is CATTSGQGLPLHF. CDR3 in DNA: TGTGCCACGACCTCGGGACAGGGGTTACCCCTCCACTTT.

The chain carries TRBV7-9 and TRBJ1-1, with 8 positions matching TRBD1. Germline V gene sequence: CDR1 SEHNR, CDR2 FQNEAQ (reference sequence). This CDR3 is 16 amino acids long. Germline trimming cut 6 bases from V and 3 bases from J; bases unmatched to any gene: 12. The CDR3 protein is CASSPARTGLDTEAFF. DNA for the CDR3: TGTGCCAGCAGTCCCGCCAGGACAGGGCTGGACACTGAAGCTTTCTTT.

The chain recombines TRBV4-1 with TRBJ2-7; 8 bases align to TRBD2. Germline-derived CDR1 and CDR2 are MGHRA and YSYEKL. V trimming: 9 bases; J trimming: 2 bases; junction bases outside the gene matches: 12. There are 15 residues in the CDR3. CDR3 in DNA: TGCGCCAGTGCCTGGGGAAGCGGGGGAACCTACGAGCAGTACTTC. The encoded protein is CASAWGSGGTYEQYF.

The chain uses TRBV6-5 and TRBJ1-2; 11 positions agree with TRBD1. There are 15 residues in the CDR3. Unmatched junction bases numbered 10, after V lost 5 bases and J lost 8 bases. The germline V gene has CDR1 MNHEY and CDR2 SVGAGI. CDR3 in amino acids: CASSTRTGGTKGYTF. For the CDR3, the DNA is TGTGCCAGCAGTACCAGGACAGGGGGCACGAAGGGCTACACCTTC.

This CDR3 reads CASSGQGGYGYTF. For the CDR3, the DNA is TGTGCCAGCAGCGGACAGGGGGGGTATGGCTACACCTTC. V is TRBV6-5 and J is TRBJ1-2; TRBD1 matches at 10 bases. Germline CDR1 is MNHEY and CDR2 is SVGAGI. With 6 bases clipped from V and 5 bases from J, the junction kept 3 bases outside the gene matches. The CDR3 runs to 13 residues.

This chain joins TRBV5-1 and TRBJ1-1, with a possible D match to TRBD1 (6 bases). The CDR3 sequence is 14 residues long. The ends were cut back, 1 base at V and 2 bases at J, with 9 bases in the middle. Germline CDR1 SGHRS, CDR2 YFSETQ. CDR3 in DNA: TGCGCCAGCAGCTTGAGGACAGCCAACACTGAAGCTTTCTTT. This codes for CASSLRTANTEAFF.

The CDR3 spells CASSSKTGVPNIQYF. The CDR3 nucleotides are TGTGCCAGCAGCTCAAAGACAGGGGTCCCAAACATTCAGTACTTC. The chain links TRBV5-6 to TRBJ2-4; 8 bases are shared with TRBD1. V lost 3 bases, J lost 6 bases, and 8 bases stayed unmatched. CDR3 size: 15 residues. The germline V gene encodes CDR1 SGHDT and CDR2 YYEEEE. The variable domain in full, with the rest retrieved from reference TRBV5-6 and TRBJ2-4, is DAGVTQSPTHLIKTRGQQVTLRCSPKSGHDTVSWYQQALGQGPQFIFQYYEEEERQRGNFPDRFSGHQFPNYSSELNVNALLLGDSALYLCASSSKTGVPNIQYFGAGTRLSVL.

The V gene is TRBV5-5, the J gene TRBJ2-7, with 7 positions matching TRBD1. The CDR3 is 13 amino acids. Germline trimming cut 4 bases from V and 2 bases from J; bases unmatched to any gene: 3. Germline values: CDR1 SGHKS, CDR2 YYEKEE (reference sequence). As DNA, the CDR3 is TGTGCCAGCAGCCTTACAGGGGCCTACGAGCAGTACTTC. Residues: CASSLTGAYEQYF.

This chain joins TRBV13 and TRBJ1-4, with 8 bases fitting TRBD1. Trimming at V came to 2 bases and at J to 7 bases, leaving 6 bases not matched to a gene. The V gene's germline CDR1 is PRHDT and CDR2 FYEKMQ (reference sequence). This CDR3 region has 15 residues. The CDR3 bases are TGTGCCAGCAGCTTAAGGACAGGGAGGGTTGAAAAACTGTTTTTT. Its protein product is CASSLRTGRVEKLFF.

The rearrangement joins TRBV9 to TRBJ2-2, with 8 bases matching TRBD1. V shed 0 bases, J shed 7 bases, and the junction held 2 bases outside the gene matches. This CDR3 is built from 14 residues. Germline V lookup: CDR1 SGDLS, CDR2 YYNGEE. The CDR3 here is CASSVGTGNGELFF. In DNA, the CDR3 is TGTGCCAGCAGCGTAGGGACAGGGAACGGGGAGCTGTTTTTT.

CDR3: CASRGPPLPGTEAFF. The CDR3, as DNA: TGTGCCAGCAGGGGCCCCCCATTACCAGGGACTGAAGCTTTCTTT. V and J are TRBV6-5 and TRBJ1-1, with a weak D call TRBD1 (5 bases). The ends were cut back, 6 bases at V and 5 bases at J, with 19 bases in the middle. CDR3 length: 15 amino acids. The germline V gene encodes CDR1 MNHEY and CDR2 SVGAGI.

Here the CDR3 DNA reads TGTGCCAGCAGCTTAAACCAGGCAAATACGCAGTATTTT. Protein: CASSLNQANTQYF. This sequence joins TRBV7-3 and TRBJ2-3; D not resolved. Germline V gives CDR1 SGHTA, CDR2 FQGTGA. CDR3 length equals 13 residues. The V gene lost 1 base and the J gene lost 7 bases, with 9 bases spanning the gap. Full variable domain (missing parts from reference TRBV7-3 and TRBJ2-3): GAGVSQTPSNKVTEKGKYVELRCDPISGHTALYWYRQSLGQGPEFLIYFQGTGAADDSGLPNDRFFAVRPEGSVSTLKIQRTERGDSAVYLCASSLNQANTQYFGPGTRLTVL.

The CDR3 bases are TGCGCCAGCAGCCAAGAGATGGGAGTGAACACTGAAGCTTTCTTT. Translated: CASSQEMGVNTEAFF. V is TRBV4-1 and J is TRBJ1-1; D is undetermined. This CDR3 contains 15 residues. V was pared by 0 bases and J by 0 bases, with 8 bases between. Germline loops: CDR1 MGHRA, CDR2 YSYEKL.

The chain couples TRBV2 to TRBJ1-1, with D perhaps matching TRBD1 (6 bases). The V end was cut by 8 bases, the J end by 1 base, with 8 bases between. The CDR3 runs 12 residues. Germline V lookup: CDR1 SNHLY, CDR2 FYNNEI. The CDR3 DNA follows: TGTGCCAGCCTACAGGGGAACACTGAAGCTTTCTTT. Its protein product is CASLQGNTEAFF. The full variable domain, rest sourced from reference TRBV2 and TRBJ1-1, is EPEVTQTPSHQVTQMGQEVILRCVPISNHLYFYWYRQILGQKVEFLVSFYNNEISEKSEIFDDQFSVERPDGSNFTLKIRSTKLEDSAMYFCASLQGNTEAFFGQGTRLTVV.

The V and J genes are TRBV18 and TRBJ2-1; TRBD1 aligns across 10 bases. V was clipped by 3 bases and J by 5 bases; unmatched bases: 4. This CDR3 has 15 residues. Germline CDR1 and CDR2: KGHSH and LQKENI. CDR3 in amino acids: CASSPRTGGDNEQFF. CDR3 coding DNA: TGTGCCAGCTCACCGAGGACAGGGGGTGACAATGAGCAGTTCTTC.